One sample yielded the 6 T cell receptor beta chains listed below, sequenced in a study of cytomegalovirus exposure and HLA in healthy donors. PCR was performed using 60 Vbeta and 13 Jbeta primers. The assay was immunoSEQ multiplex PCR, and TCRdb's table has in-frame clones only and misses some. The data show more than 150,000 clones, approximately 73% seen once. Input material: PBMCs. The receptors originated from a woman in her thirties in good health and CMV-seropositive.

The J gene is TRBJ2-2, the V gene TRBV6-1, with D perhaps TRBD1 (6 bases). V was shortened by 6 bases and J by 0 bases, with 8 bases between the two germline ends. CDR1 is MNHNS and CDR2 is SASEGT in the germline V gene. The CDR3 covers 14 residues. The CDR3 reads CASSWTANTGELFF. The CDR3 region has the DNA TGTGCCAGCAGCTGGACAGCGAACACCGGGGAGCTGTTTTTT.

This chain joins TRBV19 and TRBJ2-1; possibly TRBD2 for D (5 bases). The CDR3 has 15 residues. The V gene's germline CDR1 is LNHDA and CDR2 SQIVND (reference sequence). The germline V and J ends were trimmed by 0 bases and 1 base, with 7 bases remaining between them. The CDR3 protein is CASSIEAVSYNEQFF. In DNA form, the CDR3 reads TGTGCCAGTAGTATAGAAGCGGTTTCCTACAATGAGCAGTTCTTC. Using reference TRBV19 and TRBJ2-1 for the parts outside the CDR3, the full variable domain is DGGITQSPKYLFRKEGQNVTLSCEQNLNHDAMYWYRQDPGQGLRLIYYSQIVNDFQKGDIAEGYSVSREKKESFPLTVTSAQKNPTAFYLCASSIEAVSYNEQFFGPGTRLTVL.

This sequence joins TRBV13 and TRBJ2-5, with TRBD2 matching 9 bases. The ends lost 5 bases at V and 4 bases at J; junction bases unmatched: 8. Looked up from germline, CDR1 is PRHDT and CDR2 is FYEKMQ (reference sequence). CDR3 length equals 15 residues. CDR3 sequence: CASSGPLAGPETQYF. The CDR3 region has the DNA TGTGCCAGCAGCGGGCCCCTAGCGGGGCCAGAGACCCAGTACTTC.

The gene calls are TRBV5-1 and TRBJ2-2, with D uncertain. Germline loops: CDR1 SGHRS, CDR2 YFSETQ. V dropped 5 bases and J dropped 3 bases, with 5 bases sitting between them. The CDR3 extends over 12 amino acids. In nucleotides, the CDR3 is TGCGCCAGCAGGAGAGACACCGGGGAGCTGTTTTTT. Translated: CASRRDTGELFF.

The chain recombines TRBV10-1 with TRBJ2-7; D possibly corresponds to TRBD1 (5 bases). This CDR3 is built from 13 residues. Trimming took off 3 bases at V and 7 bases at J, with 13 bases between the two ends. The germline CDR1 and CDR2 sequences are WNHNN and SYGVQD (reference sequence). CDR3 residues: CASSEGQGGEQYF. The CDR3 DNA sequence: TGCGCCAGCAGTGAAGGGCAGGGTGGAGAGCAGTACTTC.

The chain couples TRBV7-2 to TRBJ2-3; 7 nucleotides align to TRBD2. CDR3 length equals 15 residues. Germline loops: CDR1 SGHTA, CDR2 FQGNSA. The J segment lost 7 bases and the V segment lost 6 bases, leaving 13 bases of the junction unmatched. CDR3 amino acids: CASSLGTTLLNTQYF. The CDR3 nucleotides are TGTGCCAGCAGTCTTGGGACTACCCTTCTTAATACGCAGTATTTT.